This T cell receptor (beta chain) comes out of a study of shared clonotypes between healthy human individuals. About the study: CD4 naive and CD4 memory each took three plates per donor, while CD8 naive took two and CD8 memory one.

The CDR3 extends over 13 amino acids. Germline V gives CDR1 MDHEN, CDR2 SYDVKM. V lost 3 bases, J lost 7 bases, and 10 bases lay in between. Every subset's genomic DNA went evenly onto several immunoSEQ plates. TCRdb's table, derived via immunoSEQ multiplex PCR, lists solely in-frame clones and lacks some. Of 650,000 to 800,000 clones listed, 55% to 75% are singletons. Sequenced input: memory CD4+ T cells sorted from blood. Subset of the sample: CD45RA-negative fraction. The chain employs TRBV28 and TRBJ2-1, with D possibly being TRBD2 (6 bases). The TCR originated in a woman in her twenties or thirties in good health. The CDR3 DNA sequence: TGTGCCAGCAGTTTGGGGGGTGAGAATGAGCAGTTCTTC. Protein sequence: CASSLGGENEQFF.